The present TCR beta chain was sequenced within a study of T-cell memory formation after mild COVID-19 (dated by TCRdb to the early 2020s). Describing the broader study: TCR sequence clusters from the two donors were largely donor specific. T-cell clones expanding and contracting after mild COVID-19 in two donors were tracked by longitudinal TCRalpha and TCRbeta repertoire sequencing. Two young, previously healthy adult volunteers made up the cohort, one male and one female.

Results and caveats for the whole study, not just this receptor: The second-wave clones that peaked on day 37 were not confirmed to be SARS-CoV-2 specific. Clones that contracted from day 15 to 85 showed balanced CD4/CD8 phenotypes, whereas a second wave of clones that expanded from day 15 to 37 leaned towards CD4+. Contracting CD4+ clones were found mainly in CM and EM memory subsets, while CD8+ clones were enriched in EMRA. The study covered only a couple of mild cases, and larger cohorts including severe cases with pre-infection samples were considered necessary. Some responding clones were detected in pre-infection memory, which suggested that pre-existing cross-reactive memory T cells had joined the SARS-CoV-2 response.

The CDR3, from cysteine to phenylalanine, totals 14 residues. Only the CDR3 region is kept as DNA, spanning 42 bases read in frame from base 1. The trim is 3 bases for V and 6 bases for J, with a gap of 15 bases between the germline ends. From a lookup of the germline V gene, CDR1 and CDR2 are KGHSH and LQKENI. Ficoll-Paque density gradient centrifugation was used to isolate PBMCs. About this clonotype itself: It lacks a known antigen. Nothing much larger sits one base from this clone, and base qualities are not available.

Sequenced using an Illumina NovaSeq 6000. cDNA libraries for TCRalpha and TCRbeta were prepared by 5'RACE using constant-segment primers, with sample barcodes and unique molecular identifiers added. Trizol reagent was used to extract RNA from every sample. Libraries were amplified in two PCR steps, with a second sample barcode and Illumina TruSeq adapters added in the second step. Libraries were sequenced on an Illumina NovaSeq with 2 x 150 bp paired-end reads. Per the source publication's procedure: With migec v1.2.7, reads were demultiplexed and then collapsed into UMI-guided consensus sequences. Using mixcr v2.1.11, UMI consensuses were aligned to TRA and TRB V and J templates and then assembled into clonotypes. Expanded or contracted clonotypes were those called significant by both edgeR and NoisET, with noise models trained on biological replicates. For edgeR calls, a false discovery rate-adjusted p below 0.01 and a log2 fold-change threshold of 1 were applied. As an exploratory analysis of dynamics, max-normalized trajectories of the 1000 most abundant clonotypes were examined by PCA with hierarchical clustering. The CD4 or CD8 phenotype of responding clones was assigned using the separately sequenced CD4+ and CD8+ repertoires. TCRdb reran the public reads through fastp at Q25 and MiXCR, keeping productive beta chains. Each record represents a unique CDR3 protein, reported with the most common genes and DNA among its rows. None of the V and J calls come from the authors' own analysis; TCRdb made them. The sample profile shows 350,000 to 500,000 distinct CDR3 sequences; around 20% of them were found once. The ten biggest clones cover about 8.1% of the sample.

The rearranged segments are TRBV18 and TRBJ2-7; a tentative D match to TRBD2 spans 7 bases. Material for sequencing was PBMCs or a T cell subset sorted from them (not recorded which). This receptor was obtained from an adult woman who had mild COVID-19 (a few samples of this study predate the infection). The sample titles of this study are shuffled in the database, so cell type and time point are left out; the donor was told from shared clones. The DNA is TGTGCCAGCTCACCGGGGGGGGCGCCTAGCGAGCAGTACTTC. Translation gives CASSPGGAPSEQYF. Where the CDR3 stops, the reference TRBV18 and TRBJ2-7 genes take over; the full variable domain is NAGVMQNPRHLVRRRGQEARLRCSPMKGHSHVYWYRQLPEEGLKFMVYLQKENIIDESGMPKERFSAEFPKEGPSILRIQQVVRGDSAAYFCASSPGGAPSEQYFGPGTRLTVT.